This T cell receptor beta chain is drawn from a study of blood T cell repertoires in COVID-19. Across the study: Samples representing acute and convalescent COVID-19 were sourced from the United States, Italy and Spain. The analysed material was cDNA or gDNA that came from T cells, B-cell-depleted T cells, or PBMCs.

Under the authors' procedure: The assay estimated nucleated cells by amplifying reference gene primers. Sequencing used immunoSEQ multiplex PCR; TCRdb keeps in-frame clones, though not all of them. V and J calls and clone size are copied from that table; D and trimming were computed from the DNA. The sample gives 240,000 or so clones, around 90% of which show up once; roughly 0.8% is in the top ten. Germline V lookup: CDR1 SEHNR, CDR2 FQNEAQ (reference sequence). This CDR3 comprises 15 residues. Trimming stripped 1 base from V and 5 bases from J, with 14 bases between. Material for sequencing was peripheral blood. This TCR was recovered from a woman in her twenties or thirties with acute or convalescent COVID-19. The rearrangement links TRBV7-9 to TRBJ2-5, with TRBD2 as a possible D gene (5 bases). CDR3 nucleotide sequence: TGTGCCAGCAGCTTAGGCAGGAACACGGGGGAGACCCAGTACTTC. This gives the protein CASSLGRNTGETQYF.